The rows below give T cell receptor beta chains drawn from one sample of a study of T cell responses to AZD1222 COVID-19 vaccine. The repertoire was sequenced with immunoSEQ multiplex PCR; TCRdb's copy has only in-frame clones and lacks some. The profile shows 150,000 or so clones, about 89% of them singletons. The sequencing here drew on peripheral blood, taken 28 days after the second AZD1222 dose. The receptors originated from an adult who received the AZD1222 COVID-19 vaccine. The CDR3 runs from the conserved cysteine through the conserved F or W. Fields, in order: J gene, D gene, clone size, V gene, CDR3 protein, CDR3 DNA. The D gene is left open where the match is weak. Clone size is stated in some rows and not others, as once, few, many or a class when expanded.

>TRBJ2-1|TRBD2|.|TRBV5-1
CASSPGASGSYNEQFF
TGCGCCAGCAGCCCGGGCGCTAGCGGGAGTTACAATGAGCAGTTCTTC
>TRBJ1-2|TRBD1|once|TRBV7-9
CASTLQGQANYGYTF
TGTGCCAGCACGTTACAGGGGCAAGCTAACTATGGCTACACCTTC
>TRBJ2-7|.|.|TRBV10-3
CAISEPRSSSYEQYF
TGTGCCATCAGTGAGCCTCGTTCTAGCTCCTACGAGCAGTACTTC
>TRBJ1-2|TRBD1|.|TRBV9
CASSGGQGIYGYTF
TGTGCCAGCAGCGGGGGACAGGGGATCTATGGCTACACCTTC
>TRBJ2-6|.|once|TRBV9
CASNAGANVLTF
TGTGCCAGCAACGCTGGGGCCAACGTCCTGACTTTC
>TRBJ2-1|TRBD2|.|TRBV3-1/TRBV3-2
CASSHPAGTRYLYEQFF
TGTGCCAGCAGCCACCCTGCCGGGACTAGGTATTTGTATGAGCAGTTCTTC
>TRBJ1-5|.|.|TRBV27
CASSFSGTRNQPQHF
TGTGCCAGCAGTTTTTCCGGGACAAGGAATCAGCCCCAGCATTTT
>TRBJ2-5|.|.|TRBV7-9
CASSHTGRKETQYF
TGTGCCAGCAGCCATACCGGACGGAAAGAGACCCAGTACTTC
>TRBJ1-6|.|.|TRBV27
CASRYQGHDDLNSPLHF
TGTGCCAGCAGATACCAGGGGCATGATGACCTAAATTCACCCCTCCACTTT
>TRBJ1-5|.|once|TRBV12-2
CASRAYGTACEFANQPQHF
TGTGCAAGTCGCGCATACGGGACAGCCTGTGAATTTGCCAATCAGCCCCAGCATTTT
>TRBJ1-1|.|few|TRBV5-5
CASSLEDWNTEAFF
TGTGCCAGCAGCTTGGAGGACTGGAACACTGAAGCTTTCTTT
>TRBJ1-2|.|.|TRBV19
CASTLGGVGAPYGYTF
TGTGCCAGTACCCTGGGCGGTGTGGGAGCTCCCTATGGCTACACCTTC
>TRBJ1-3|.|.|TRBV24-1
CATSDPNRYTRGNTIYF
TGTGCCACCAGTGATCCTAACAGATACACGCGTGGAAACACCATATATTTT
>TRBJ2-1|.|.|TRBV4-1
CASSQPGTSQYNEQFF
TGCGCCAGCAGCCAACCCGGGACTTCCCAGTACAATGAGCAGTTCTTC
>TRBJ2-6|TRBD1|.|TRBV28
CASSPPRGRGYSGANVLTF
TGTGCCAGCAGTCCACCTCGTGGCAGGGGGTACTCTGGGGCCAACGTCCTGACTTTC
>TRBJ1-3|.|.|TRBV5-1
CASSPGRSPSGNTIYF
TGCGCCAGCAGCCCTGGACGATCACCTTCTGGAAACACCATATATTTT
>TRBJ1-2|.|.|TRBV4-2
CASSQGAAGNYGYTF
TGTGCCAGCAGCCAAGGGGCGGCAGGGAACTATGGCTACACCTTC
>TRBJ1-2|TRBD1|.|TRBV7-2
CASSFGQGLGYTF
TGTGCCAGCAGCTTTGGACAGGGACTTGGCTACACCTTC
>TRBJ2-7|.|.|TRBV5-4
CASSSPTYEQYF
TGTGCCAGCAGCTCCCCTACCTACGAGCAGTACTTC
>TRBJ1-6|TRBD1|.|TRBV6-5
CASDRASSPLHF
TGTGCCAGCGACAGGGCTAGTTCACCCCTCCACTTT
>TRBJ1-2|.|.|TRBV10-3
CAITATGDGYTF
TGTGCCATCACCGCGACAGGCGATGGCTACACCTTC
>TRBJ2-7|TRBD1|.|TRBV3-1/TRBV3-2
CASSQGRQGFSEQYF
TGTGCCAGCAGCCAGGGTCGACAGGGGTTCTCCGAGCAGTACTTC
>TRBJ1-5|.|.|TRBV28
CASKTGSVQPQHF
TGTGCCAGCAAAACAGGGTCCGTTCAGCCCCAGCATTTT
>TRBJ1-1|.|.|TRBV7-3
CASSQDGRPNTEAFF
TGTGCCAGCAGCCAAGACGGACGGCCGAACACTGAAGCTTTCTTT
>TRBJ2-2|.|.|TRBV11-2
CASSEAGILNTGELFF
TGTGCCAGCAGCGAAGCTGGGATACTTAACACCGGGGAGCTGTTTTTT
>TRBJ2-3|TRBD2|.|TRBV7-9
CASSSVAGRGDTQYF
TGTGCCAGCAGCTCCGTAGCGGGGCGAGGAGATACGCAGTATTTT
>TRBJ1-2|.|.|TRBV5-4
CASSLGGNYGYTF
TGTGCCAGCAGCTTGGGGGGAAACTATGGCTACACCTTC
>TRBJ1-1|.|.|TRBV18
CASSRNHAYTEAFF
TGTGCCAGCTCCCGAAACCACGCCTACACTGAAGCTTTCTTT
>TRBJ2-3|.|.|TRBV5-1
CASSPVVADTQYF
TGCGCCAGCAGTCCAGTGGTTGCAGATACGCAGTATTTT
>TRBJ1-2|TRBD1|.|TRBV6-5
CASSRTGINYGYTF
TGTGCCAGCAGTAGGACAGGGATAAACTATGGCTACACCTTC
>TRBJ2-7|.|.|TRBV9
CASSVAGLATPDEQYF
TGTGCCAGCAGCGTAGCAGGACTCGCTACCCCCGACGAGCAGTACTTC
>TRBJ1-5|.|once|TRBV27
CASSWGSNQPQHF
TGTGCCAGCAGTTGGGGGTCAAATCAGCCCCAGCATTTT
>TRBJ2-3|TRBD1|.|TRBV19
CASSPDRGSTDTQYF
TGTGCCAGTAGTCCCGACAGGGGGAGCACAGATACGCAGTATTTT
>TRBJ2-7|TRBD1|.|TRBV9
CASSRNDGTAYEQYF
TGTGCCAGCAGTAGGAACGACGGGACAGCCTACGAGCAGTACTTC
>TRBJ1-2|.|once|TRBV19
CASSMEGGYTF
TGTGCCAGTAGTATGGAGGGTGGCTACACCTTC
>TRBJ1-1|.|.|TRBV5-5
CASSLWAQNTEAFF
TGTGCCAGCAGCTTGTGGGCACAGAACACTGAAGCTTTCTTT
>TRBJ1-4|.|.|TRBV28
CASGLQGKNEKLFF
TGTGCCAGCGGGTTACAGGGAAAGAATGAAAAACTGTTTTTT
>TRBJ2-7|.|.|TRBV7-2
CASSSEPGQRDEQYF
TGTGCCAGCAGCTCCGAACCGGGACAAAGGGACGAGCAGTACTTC